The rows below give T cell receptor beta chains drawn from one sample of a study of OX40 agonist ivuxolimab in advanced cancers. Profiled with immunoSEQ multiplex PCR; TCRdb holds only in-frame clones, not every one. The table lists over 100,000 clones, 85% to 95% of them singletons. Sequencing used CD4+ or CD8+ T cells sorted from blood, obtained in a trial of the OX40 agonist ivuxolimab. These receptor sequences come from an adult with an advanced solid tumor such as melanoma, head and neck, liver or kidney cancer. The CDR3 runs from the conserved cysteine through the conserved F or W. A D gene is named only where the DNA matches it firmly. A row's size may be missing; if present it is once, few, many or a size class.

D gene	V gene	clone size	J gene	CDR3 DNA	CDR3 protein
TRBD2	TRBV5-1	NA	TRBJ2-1	TGCGCCAGCAGCCCCGTAGCGGGGGGATACAATGAGCAGTTCTTC	CASSPVAGGYNEQFF
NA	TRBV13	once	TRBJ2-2	TGTGCCAGCGCCTTAAATGGGGAAGTTCCCGGGGAGCTGTTTTTT	CASALNGEVPGELFF
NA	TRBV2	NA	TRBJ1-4	TGTGCCAGCAGTGCGGCGCTGGCTAATGAAAAACTGTTTTTT	CASSAALANEKLFF
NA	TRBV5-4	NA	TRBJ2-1	TGTGCCAGCAGCTTGGATCAAGCAATTGTGAATGAGCAGTTCTTC	CASSLDQAIVNEQFF
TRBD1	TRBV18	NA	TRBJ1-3	TGTGCCAGCTCTCTCGGGACAGCTGGAAACACCATATATTTT	CASSLGTAGNTIYF
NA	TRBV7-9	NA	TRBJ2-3	TGTGCCAGCAGCAATCTAGAAAAGTCCGGCACAGATACGCAGTATTTT	CASSNLEKSGTDTQYF
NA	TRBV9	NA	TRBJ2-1	TGTGCCAGCAGCGTAGACGCTCGGGACGGTTACAATGAGCAGTTCTTC	CASSVDARDGYNEQFF
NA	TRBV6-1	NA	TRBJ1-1	TGTGCCAGCAGTGAGAAAGGGGCCCTGGGCGGCACTGAAGCTTTCTTT	CASSEKGALGGTEAFF
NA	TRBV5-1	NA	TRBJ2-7	TGCGCCAGCAGCTTGTCGGCAGTCTCCTACGAGCAGTACTTC	CASSLSAVSYEQYF
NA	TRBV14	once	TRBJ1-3	TGTGCCAGCAGCCAAGATCTTGGCAGCCGCAAAGGAAACACCATATATTTT	CASSQDLGSRKGNTIYF
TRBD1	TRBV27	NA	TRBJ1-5	TGTGCCAGCAGTTCAGGGACAGGGGGTAAGCCCCAGCATTTT	CASSSGTGGKPQHF
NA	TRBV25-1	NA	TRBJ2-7	TGTGCCAGCAACCTGAATGGGGCTCGGTACGAGCAGTACTTC	CASNLNGARYEQYF
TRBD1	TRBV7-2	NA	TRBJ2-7	TGTGCCAGCAGCCTACAGGGGGCCCCCTACGAGCAGTACTTC	CASSLQGAPYEQYF
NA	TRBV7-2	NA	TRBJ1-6	TGTGCCAGCAGCTTAGGACCCAACTATAATTCACCCCTCCACTTT	CASSLGPNYNSPLHF
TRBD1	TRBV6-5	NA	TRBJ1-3	TGTGCCAGCAGATCCGGGACAGTCCCTGGAAACACCATATATTTT	CASRSGTVPGNTIYF
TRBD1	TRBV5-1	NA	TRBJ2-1	TGCGCCAGCAGCCCGGGACAGTTTACCTACAATGAGCAGTTCTTC	CASSPGQFTYNEQFF
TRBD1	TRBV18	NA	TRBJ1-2	TGTGCCAGCTCACCACGCCCTTTGACAGGGAACTACACCTTC	CASSPRPLTGNYTF
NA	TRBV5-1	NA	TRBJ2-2	TGCGCTGGAGGGGACACCGGGGAGCTGTTTTTT	CAGGDTGELFF
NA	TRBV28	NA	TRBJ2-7	TGTGCCAGCAGTTCCCTTCTCTACGAGCAGTACTTC	CASSSLLYEQYF
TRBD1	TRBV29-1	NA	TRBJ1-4	TGCAGCGTTGGCACAGGGGGAAAACTGTTTTTT	CSVGTGGKLFF
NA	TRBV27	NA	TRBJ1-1	TGTGCCAGCAGGGACAACAGGGTTACTGAAGCTTTCTTT	CASRDNRVTEAFF
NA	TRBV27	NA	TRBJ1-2	TGTGCCAGCAGTCCGAGCAGGGTCTATGGCTACACCTTC	CASSPSRVYGYTF
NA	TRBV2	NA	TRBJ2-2	TGTGCCAGCACTGAACGAGCGGCGCCGAACACCGGGGAGCTGTTTTTT	CASTERAAPNTGELFF
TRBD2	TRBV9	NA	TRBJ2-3	TGTGCCAGCAGCCGTACTAGCGGGGGGGCCGCAGATACGCAGTATTTT	CASSRTSGGAADTQYF
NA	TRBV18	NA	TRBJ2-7	TGTGCCAGCTCACTGAGGGACCAGGGATCAGATCCCTACGAGCAGTACTTC	CASSLRDQGSDPYEQYF
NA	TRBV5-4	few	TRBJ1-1	TGTGCCAGCAGCTTAGACACCAACACTGAAGCTTTCTTT	CASSLDTNTEAFF
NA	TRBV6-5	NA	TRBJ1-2	TGTGCCAGCAGTTACAAGACAGGCCTCTATGGCTACACCTTC	CASSYKTGLYGYTF
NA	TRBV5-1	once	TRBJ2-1	TGCGCCAGCAGCTTGGCCCAGGGGACGGTTCACAATGAGCAGTTCTTC	CASSLAQGTVHNEQFF
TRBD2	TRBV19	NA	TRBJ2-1	TGTGCCAGTAGTACTCCGGGACTAGCGGGAAGGAAACCGTTCTTC	CASSTPGLAGRKPFF
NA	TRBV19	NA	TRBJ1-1	TGTGCCAGTAGTATCCGGGGATCGGACACTGAAGCTTTCTTT	CASSIRGSDTEAFF
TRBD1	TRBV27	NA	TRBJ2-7	TGTGCCAGCAGAACCCGGGACAGGCCCTACGAGCAGTACTTC	CASRTRDRPYEQYF
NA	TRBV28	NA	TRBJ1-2	TGTGCCAGCAGTTTATCCTTGCAGGGGAATGGCTACACCTTC	CASSLSLQGNGYTF
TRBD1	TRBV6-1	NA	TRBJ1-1	TGTGCCAGTAGAATACAGGGGCTGAACACTGAAGCTTTCTTT	CASRIQGLNTEAFF
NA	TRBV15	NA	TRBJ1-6	TGTGCCACCAGCGAAGAAATTTTCTCCTATAATTCACCCCTCCACTTT	CATSEEIFSYNSPLHF
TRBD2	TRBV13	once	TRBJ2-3	TGTGCCAGCAGCTTCAAGACGGGAGGGCCCACAGATACGCAGTATTTT	CASSFKTGGPTDTQYF
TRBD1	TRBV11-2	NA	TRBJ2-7	TGTGCCAGCAGCTTAGTTGGGACAGAGGCCTACGAGCAGTACTTC	CASSLVGTEAYEQYF
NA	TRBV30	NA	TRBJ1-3	TGTGGGGGCAGGCCGTCCTCTGGAAACACCATATATTTT	CGGRPSSGNTIYF
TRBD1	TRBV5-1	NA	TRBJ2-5	TGCGCCAGCGGGAGATACGGACAGGACCAAGAGACCCAGTACTTC	CASGRYGQDQETQYF
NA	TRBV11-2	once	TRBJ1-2	TGTGCCAGCAGCTTTTCAGGGGACTATGGCTACACCTTC	CASSFSGDYGYTF
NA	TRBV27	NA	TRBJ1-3	TGTGCCAGCAGTTTACGTGGTGAAGGAAACACCATATATTTT	CASSLRGEGNTIYF
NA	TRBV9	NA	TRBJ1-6	TGTGCCAGTACGCCCGGCAGGGCCGACTCGAATTCACCCCTCCACTTT	CASTPGRADSNSPLHF
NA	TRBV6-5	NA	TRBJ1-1	TGTGCCAGCAGTTCCTACCCAAAGAACACTGAAGCTTTCTTT	CASSSYPKNTEAFF
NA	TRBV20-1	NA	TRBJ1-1	TGCAGTGCTCAGACGCTACAAGCTTTCTTT	CSAQTLQAFF
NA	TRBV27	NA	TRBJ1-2	TGTGCCCGTACGAGGGGCTGGAGGAAGCGCTACACCTTC	CARTRGWRKRYTF